The 25 T cell receptor beta chains given below trace back to one sample, sequenced in a study of PD-L1 blockade in urothelial cancer. The sample's time point: pretreatment peripheral blood. Only in-frame clones appear in the TCRdb table, and some are missing; sequencing was by immunoSEQ multiplex PCR. The data hold tens of thousands of clones, with around 72% observed a single time. This specimen was PBMCs, taken around atezolizumab (anti-PD-L1) treatment. The receptor set was obtained from a man aged 70 or older with urothelial cancer.

This chain links TRBV19 with TRBJ2-7; 15 positions agree with TRBD2. Germline CDR1 reads LNHDA; CDR2 reads SQIVND (reference sequence). This CDR3 is 20 amino acids long. V dropped 2 bases and J dropped 1; count of bases not matched to a gene: 12. The CDR3 region has the DNA TGTGCCAGTAGTATACGTCCGGGACTAGCGGGAGGTCAGGCATCCTACGAGCAGTACTTC. Translation gives CASSIRPGLAGGQASYEQYF.

V and J are TRBV13 and TRBJ2-2; D remains unclear. From germline, CDR1 is PRHDT and CDR2 FYEKMQ (reference sequence). The CDR3 has 13 amino acids. V was trimmed by 3 bases and J by 7 bases, leaving 9 bases between them. The CDR3 sequence is CASSFSRDGELFF. In nucleotides, the CDR3 is TGTGCCAGCAGCTTTTCAAGAGACGGGGAGCTGTTTTTT.

This clone was seen more than once but under ten times. This chain uses TRBV30 with TRBJ2-2; D perhaps matches TRBD1 (6 bases). From germline, CDR1 is GTSNPN and CDR2 SVGIG (reference sequence). The CDR3 contains 15 residues. The germline V and J ends were trimmed by 2 bases and 2 bases, with 12 bases remaining between them. For the CDR3, the DNA is TGTGCCTGGAGTCGAGACAGGCCTAACACCGGGGAGCTGTTTTTT. Translating gives CAWSRDRPNTGELFF.

V gene TRBV28 combines with J gene TRBJ2-1; 7 nucleotides align to TRBD2. Trimming cost V 10 bases and J 5 bases; bases outside gene matches: 8. Germline loops: CDR1 MDHEN, CDR2 SYDVKM. The CDR3 extends over 13 amino acids. The CDR3 spells CATHGEGHNEQFF. Written as DNA, the CDR3 is TGTGCCACCCACGGGGAGGGCCACAATGAGCAGTTCTTC.

V is TRBV7-2 and J is TRBJ2-7, with 10 bases lining up with TRBD2. Germline lookup yields CDR1 SGHTA and CDR2 FQGNSA. This CDR3 has 13 amino acids. Losses at the gene ends were 5 bases for V and 6 bases for J; bases not matched to a gene: 4. The CDR3 is CASSARTSGEQYF. CDR3 sequence (DNA): TGTGCCAGCAGCGCCCGGACTAGCGGCGAGCAGTACTTC.

The V call is TRBV18, the J call TRBJ2-5; TRBD2 matches 10 bases. This CDR3 region has 16 residues. With V trimmed by 3 bases and J by 5 bases, 9 bases remained unmatched. The germline V gene encodes CDR1 KGHSH and CDR2 LQKENI. The CDR3 region has the DNA TGTGCCAGCTCACCCGGCGCTAGCGGGAGTCACGAGACCCAGTACTTC. This encodes CASSPGASGSHETQYF.

The chain combines TRBV25-1 with TRBJ2-2, with 7 bases identical to TRBD1. Germline V CDR1 and CDR2: MGHDK, SYGVNS. CDR3 size: 15 residues. Trimming at V came to 6 bases and at J to 5 bases, leaving 9 bases not matched to a gene. In DNA, the CDR3 is TGTGCCAGCAGGTCACCAGGGGGACGGACCGGGGAGCTGTTTTTT. Its translation is CASRSPGGRTGELFF.

The chain uses TRBV7-2 and TRBJ2-2, with TRBD1 as a possible D gene (5 bases). This CDR3 region has 16 residues. The V end lost 5 bases, the J end lost 4 bases, and 17 bases lay between the germline ends. Germline lookup yields CDR1 SGHTA and CDR2 FQGNSA. The CDR3 DNA follows: TGTGCCAGCAGCCAACAGGTCCCTAGGAGCACCGGGGAGCTGTTTTTT. It encodes CASSQQVPRSTGELFF.

CDR3 coding DNA: TGCGCCAGCAGCTTGGCTGCCGGGGCCGGGGAGCTGTTTTTT. Amino acids: CASSLAAGAGELFF. The V gene is TRBV5-1, the J gene TRBJ2-2; weak D call: TRBD2 (5 bases). Germline lookup yields CDR1 SGHRS and CDR2 YFSETQ. Trimming took 0 bases from V and 6 from J, leaving 9 bases between them. The CDR3 has 14 amino acids.

CDR3 bases: TGTGCCAGCAGCCTACTAGCGGGAGGGGCCCAGTACTTC. Amino acid sequence: CASSLLAGGAQYF. V usage is TRBV7-2 and J usage is TRBJ2-5, with 13 bases aligning to TRBD2. V shed 5 bases and J 9 bases; nucleotides not matched to a gene: 3. This CDR3 is built from 13 residues. Germline CDR1 SGHTA, CDR2 FQGNSA.

A single count supports this clone. The chain links TRBV6-1 to TRBJ2-3, with TRBD1 identical over 8 bases. The germline V gene encodes CDR1 MNHNS and CDR2 SASEGT. This CDR3 contains 14 residues. Trimming took 7 bases from V and 6 from J; bases not matched to a gene: 9. The CDR3 nucleotides are TGTGCCAGCACCGAGACAGGGGCTAGGGATACGCAGTATTTT. Residues: CASTETGARDTQYF.

This chain joins TRBV5-6 and TRBJ2-2; 13 positions match TRBD2. CDR1 and CDR2 from the germline V gene are SGHDT and YYEEEE. The CDR3 is 16 residues long. The V and J ends lost 4 bases and 6 bases, in that order; junction bases with no gene match: 6. For the CDR3, the DNA is TGTGCCAGCAGCCGGGGACTAGCGGGATCCCCCGGGGAGCTGTTTTTT. This sequence encodes CASSRGLAGSPGELFF.

The sample holds one count of this clone. This chain joins TRBV28 and TRBJ2-1; D is uncertain. Per germline, CDR1 MDHEN and CDR2 SYDVKM. The CDR3 totals 14 residues. V was shortened by 6 bases and J by 3 bases, with 12 bases between the two germline ends. CDR3 residues: CASRYSHGYNEQFF. CDR3 sequence (DNA): TGTGCCAGCAGATACTCCCACGGCTACAATGAGCAGTTCTTC. Complete variable domain (other parts from reference TRBV28 and TRBJ2-1): DVKVTQSSRYLVKRTGEKVFLECVQDMDHENMFWYRQDPGLGLRLIYFSYDVKMKEKGDIPEGYSVSREKKERFSLILESASTNQTSMYLCASRYSHGYNEQFFGPGTRLTVL.

The chain carries TRBV4-3 and TRBJ1-4, with 9 nucleotides matching TRBD1. CDR1 LGHNA and CDR2 YSLEER come from the germline V gene. V lost 2 bases, J lost 8 bases, and 6 bases stayed unmatched. The CDR3 is 15 amino acids. Here the CDR3 DNA reads TGCGCCAGCAGCCAATCCGGGACAGGGCGGGAAAAACTGTTTTTT. Translated, it gives CASSQSGTGREKLFF.

This chain links TRBV4-3 with TRBJ1-3, with 11 bases identical to TRBD1. With 4 bases clipped from V and 4 bases from J, the junction kept 18 bases outside the gene matches. Germline lookup yields CDR1 LGHNA and CDR2 YSLEER. The CDR3 consists of 20 residues. The CDR3 DNA is TGCGCCAGCAGCCCCGCCCCGGGACAGGGGGAAAACCTTCGCGGAAACACCATATATTTT. Translation: CASSPAPGQGENLRGNTIYF.

This chain uses TRBV9 with TRBJ1-2; tentatively, D is TRBD1 (6 bases). This CDR3 has 15 amino acids. V was cut by 3 bases and J by 4 bases, with 16 bases left in between. Per the germline V gene, CDR1 is SGDLS and CDR2 is YYNGEE. CDR3 sequence (DNA): TGTGCCAGCAGCGAACCGCAGGGGCACGTCTATGGCTACACCTTC. Its translation is CASSEPQGHVYGYTF.

The chain links TRBV12-5 to TRBJ2-7; tentatively, D is TRBD2 (5 bases). V gave up 1 base and J gave up 4 bases, with 14 bases separating them. The germline CDR1 and CDR2 sequences are LGHNT and FRNRAP. The CDR3 consists of 15 residues. CDR3: CASGLGAGIAYEQYF. The CDR3 DNA reads as TGTGCTAGTGGTTTGGGGGCCGGGATCGCGTACGAGCAGTACTTC.

The chain carries TRBV7-4 and TRBJ1-5, with D hard to call. The CDR3 is 15 residues long. Per germline, CDR1 SGHVT and CDR2 SQSDAQ. Trimming shortened V by 4 bases and J by 0 bases, and 10 bases separated the two germline ends. The CDR3 is CASSSTGYSNQPQHF. The CDR3 DNA follows: TGTGCCAGCAGCTCGACGGGGTATAGCAATCAGCCCCAGCATTTT.

This chain uses TRBV6-6 with TRBJ2-3; TRBD2 aligns across 14 bases. There are 16 residues in the CDR3. V dropped 5 bases and J dropped 3; count of bases not matched to a gene: 4. CDR1 and CDR2 from the germline V gene are MNHNY and SVGAGI (reference sequence). The CDR3 nucleotides are TGTGCCAGCAGTCCCTGGACTAGCGGGAGGACAGATACGCAGTATTTT. It encodes CASSPWTSGRTDTQYF.

This clone has a single count. The chain links TRBV28 to TRBJ2-3; 8 nucleotides align to TRBD1. CDR3 length: 15 amino acids. CDR1 MDHEN and CDR2 SYDVKM come from the germline V gene. V trimming: 4 bases; J trimming: 4 bases; junction bases outside the gene matches: 7. Here the CDR3 DNA reads TGTGCCAGCAGTTCGACAGGGGCCGGTTCAGATACGCAGTATTTT. Translation gives CASSSTGAGSDTQYF.

The gene calls are TRBV11-2 and TRBJ2-7, with D possibly matching TRBD2 (5 bases). Germline CDR1 reads SGHAT; CDR2 reads FQNNGV. The CDR3 runs 13 residues. V lost 5 bases, J lost 7 bases, and 15 bases lay in between. CDR3 in amino acids: CASSRDEGREQYF. The CDR3 DNA sequence: TGTGCCAGCAGCCGTGACGAGGGTCGGGAGCAGTACTTC.

V is TRBV29-1 and J is TRBJ1-2; D gene ambiguous. V gave up 2 bases and J gave up 5 bases, with 6 bases separating them. CDR1 is SQVTM and CDR2 is ANQGSEA in the germline V gene. CDR3 size: 11 residues. Written as DNA, the CDR3 is TGCAGCGTTGAACAGGCGTATGGCTACACCTTC. The encoded protein is CSVEQAYGYTF.

The CDR3 sequence: CASSVGGNYGYTF. CDR3 nucleotides: TGTGCCAGCAGCGTAGGAGGGAACTATGGCTACACCTTC. This chain connects TRBV9 to TRBJ1-2; no firm D call. Deletions cut 0 bases from V and 2 bases from J, with 5 bases between. Per germline, CDR1 SGDLS and CDR2 YYNGEE. The CDR3 length is 13 residues. The complete variable domain, with remaining parts taken from reference TRBV9 and TRBJ1-2, reads DSGVTQTPKHLITATGQRVTLRCSPRSGDLSVYWYQQSLDQGLQFLIQYYNGEERAKGNILERFSAQQFPDLHSELNLSSLELGDSALYFCASSVGGNYGYTFGSGTRLTVV.

The CDR3 sequence: CASSLYRGETGELFF. CDR3 nucleotides: TGTGCCAGCAGCTTGTATAGGGGCGAAACCGGGGAGCTGTTTTTT. This chain joins TRBV5-6 and TRBJ2-2, with a tentative D call TRBD1 (5 bases). The CDR3 spans 15 residues. Germline-derived CDR1 and CDR2 are SGHDT and YYEEEE. The V end was cut by 1 base, the J end by 5 bases, with 12 bases between.

This rearrangement joins TRBV28 to TRBJ2-5, with a possible D match to TRBD2 (7 bases). The CDR3 sequence is 15 residues long. V gave up 4 bases and J gave up 1 base, with 13 bases separating them. Germline loops: CDR1 MDHEN, CDR2 SYDVKM. CDR3 bases: TGTGCCAGCAGTTCACTCGGGGGGCCCCAAGAGACCCAGTACTTC. Amino acid sequence: CASSSLGGPQETQYF.